This T cell receptor (beta chain) was found in a study of blood T cell repertoires in COVID-19 (dated by TCRdb to about 2020). Regarding the study in general: Samples from collaborators originated in the United States, Italy and Spain and spanned both the acute and convalescent phases of COVID-19. The prospective study material was composed of cDNA or gDNA derived from T cells, B-cell-depleted T cells, or PBMCs. Deeply sampled blood TCRbeta repertoires from subjects exposed to, actively infected with, or recovered from COVID-19 were included in the dataset. The repertoires were released in a freely available public database meant as a resource for research on the immune response to SARS-CoV-2. Samples came from the ongoing ImmuneRACE study (first 160 participants) plus 1,254 subjects from 6 global collaborators. Sample metadata almost always included a de-identified subject ID, COVID-19 status, age in years and sex. HLA class I and class II types, where available, came from metadata supplied by the sample provider rather than from assay-based typing.

V lost 1 base and J lost 8 bases, and the count of bases not matched to a germline gene is 5. Reading the germline V gene gives CDR1 SGHTA and CDR2 FQGNSA. The CDR3 goes from the cysteine to the phenylalanine over 14 residues. CDR3 DNA is the only sequence kept; it has 42 bases, read in frame from the first base. Results and caveats for the whole study, not just this receptor: How much clinical and demographic metadata was included differed by source and by participant, and the metadata was provided uncurated.

The collaborating institutions used their own protocols to collect whole blood in K2EDTA tubes. For TCRbeta analysis, collaborator samples were shipped as frozen whole blood, as isolated PBMCs, or as DNA extracted from either sample type. Points on this clone: Its recognized antigen is unknown. No qualities accompany the bases; no much larger clone lies one base away.

TCRbeta CDR3 regions were amplified from genomic DNA by means of the immunoSEQ Assay, a bias-controlled multiplex PCR. The study's processing was this. Within the assay, amplification of reference gene primers was used to estimate how many nucleated cells each sample contained. To quantify the absolute abundance of each unique TCRbeta CDR3 rearrangement, sequence reads were collapsed and filtered. For each sample, productive Simpson clonality was calculated as the square root of Simpson's diversity index over productive rearrangements. TCRdb mirrors the immuneACCESS table, restricted to in-frame sequences. Some clones are absent from its copies; in checked studies, under half trace to an unresolved V gene, and the reason for the others is unknown. That table is the source of V, J and clone size, and D and trimming were worked out from the DNA. In this sample the table shows 150,000 to 200,000 clones, 60% to 80% of which occur a single time. The top ten clonotypes cover approximately 27% of the sample.

The source is a woman between 65 and 79 years old with acute or convalescent COVID-19. Recombination linked TRBV7-2 to TRBJ2-1; TRBD2 agrees with 7 junctional bases. Sequencing was performed on peripheral blood. The DNA sequence is TGTGCCAGCAGCTTAGTAGCGGGTGGTGATGAGCAGTTCTTC. Its translation reads: CASSLVAGGDEQFF.